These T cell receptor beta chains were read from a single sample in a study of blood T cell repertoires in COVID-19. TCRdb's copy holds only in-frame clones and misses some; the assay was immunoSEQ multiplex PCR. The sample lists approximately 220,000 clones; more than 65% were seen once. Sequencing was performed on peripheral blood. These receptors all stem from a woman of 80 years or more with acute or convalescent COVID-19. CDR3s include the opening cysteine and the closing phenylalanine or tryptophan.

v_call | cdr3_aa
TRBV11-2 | CASSLGGTGPTEQFF
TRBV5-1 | CASSLGDTSGNTIYF
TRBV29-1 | CSVVGRGDQPQHF
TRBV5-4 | CASSPGGVDTQYF
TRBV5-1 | CASSLMDRGFQETQYF
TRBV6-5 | CASSYLGTGGNSPLHF
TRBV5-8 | CASSLDRSHLAKNIQYF
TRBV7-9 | CASSFANTGELFF
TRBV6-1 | CASSEGLGNEKLFF
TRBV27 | CASSYRDTYYEQYF
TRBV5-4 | CASSLDVRGETQYF
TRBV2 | CASRPSFGQGGLDEQYF
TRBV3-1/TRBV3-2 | CASSLRREAYNEQFF
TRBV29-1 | CSVEVGSWKNIQYF
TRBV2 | CASSAFTGSIGNQPQHF
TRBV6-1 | CASSEAPTIYEQYF
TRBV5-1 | CASSLGSGGVEQPQHF
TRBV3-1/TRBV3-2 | CASSQEASRIRAQHF
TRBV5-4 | CASSLGERGQPDF
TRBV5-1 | CASRRGPEGYGYTF
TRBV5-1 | CASFGLAGIDNEQFF
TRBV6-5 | CASSYQRGDEQFF
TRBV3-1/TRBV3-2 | CASSQDGGYGYTF
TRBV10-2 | CASRDTVLYEQYF
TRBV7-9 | CASSSLSTVNQPQHF
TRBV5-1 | CASSSDQGAGFF
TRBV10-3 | CAISEGTFPDSNQPQHF
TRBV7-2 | CASSLDGVGANYGYTF
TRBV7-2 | CASSPQSGQVAYGYTF
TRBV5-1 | CASSLRQGGNSPLHF
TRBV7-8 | CASSLDRGNQPQHF